One sample yielded the 7 T cell receptor beta chains listed below, sequenced in a study of T cell responses to AZD1222 COVID-19 vaccine (dated by TCRdb to the early 2020s). The label giving this sample's time point can be read as: sample from adult after SARS-CoV-2 infection, after symptom onset. Preparation of the library involved the immunoSEQ multiplex PCR assay. The table was pulled from immuneACCESS by TCRdb, which kept in-frame rearrangements only. Such tables lose some clones; where checked, under half of the loss comes from unresolved V genes, and the rest has no known cause. In all, the sample holds about 150,000 clones, and 88% of those were seen once. The ten largest clones capture approximately 7% of the sample. The input for sequencing was peripheral blood, taken after recovery from COVID-19. These receptors were collected from an adult who had recovered from COVID-19.

This rearrangement joins TRBV5-8 to TRBJ2-7; D is unclear. The CDR3 contains 14 residues. The V end lost 0 bases, the J end lost 5 bases, and 12 bases lay between the germline ends. Germline CDR1 SGHTS, CDR2 YDEGEE. As DNA, the CDR3 is TGTGCCAGCAGCTTGGAGGTAGGGCGAAACGAGCAGTACTTC. Translation gives CASSLEVGRNEQYF.

The V and J genes are TRBV12-3 or TRBV12-4 and TRBJ2-7, with a weak D call TRBD1 (5 bases). Between the trimmed V and J ends, which lost 5 bases and 2 bases, there was a span of 10 bases. This CDR3 is 13 amino acids long. The CDR3 is CASSDTTAYEQYF. For the CDR3, the DNA is TGTGCCAGCAGTGACACGACAGCCTACGAGCAGTACTTC.

Only a few counts were recorded for this clone. The CDR3 sequence is CASSLTWTGSYNEQFF. The CDR3 region has the DNA TGTGCCAGCAGCTTAACCTGGACAGGGTCCTACAATGAGCAGTTCTTC. The J gene is TRBJ2-1, the V gene TRBV7-3, with TRBD1 matching 8 bases. CDR3 length equals 16 residues. V shed 0 bases, J shed 1 base, and the junction held 2 bases outside the gene matches. Germline CDR1 reads SGHTA; CDR2 reads FQGTGA.

V usage is TRBV15 and J usage is TRBJ1-1; a weak D match, TRBD1 (5 bases). This CDR3 comprises 13 residues. Trimming stripped 0 bases from V and 11 bases from J, with 13 bases between. Germline lookup yields CDR1 LNHNV and CDR2 YYDKDF (reference sequence). The CDR3 DNA is TGTGCCACCAGCAGAGATCTAGCAGGGACGGCTTTCTTT. Translating gives CATSRDLAGTAFF.

The chain employs TRBV7-6 and TRBJ2-7; 9 bases align to TRBD2. The CDR3 is 14 amino acids. Losses at the gene ends were 4 bases for V and 6 bases for J; bases not matched to a gene: 7. Germline assignment: CDR1 SGHVS and CDR2 FNYEAQ. CDR3 sequence (DNA): TGTGCCAGCAGCTCCATAGCGGGAGACGTCGAGCAGTACTTC. Its translation: CASSSIAGDVEQYF.

The chain couples TRBV6-5 to TRBJ1-6, with D perhaps matching TRBD1 (5 bases). The V gene's germline CDR1 is MNHEY and CDR2 SVGAGI. The CDR3 spans 12 residues. Trimming stripped 8 bases from V and 11 bases from J, with 13 bases between. The CDR3: CASSGAWPPLHF. In DNA form, the CDR3 reads TGTGCCAGCTCCGGGGCCTGGCCACCCCTCCACTTT.

The rearrangement uses TRBV27 and TRBJ2-3; D is ambiguous. The germline CDR1 and CDR2 sequences are MNHEY and SMNVEV (reference sequence). V lost 5 bases, J lost 3 bases, and 9 bases lay in between. The CDR3 length is 13 residues. The CDR3 DNA reads as TGTGCCAGCAGTCAGGAGAAAACAGATACGCAGTATTTT. Translated, it gives CASSQEKTDTQYF.